This T cell receptor beta chain was captured in a study of siplizumab effects on memory and regulatory T cells (dated by TCRdb to the late 2010s). With respect to the entire study: The effect of the anti-CD2 antibody siplizumab on alloreactive T-cell subsets was examined in allogeneic mixed lymphocyte reactions constructed from human PBMCs. Overall results and qualifications from the work: For roughly 80-97% of proliferating CD4+ or CD8+ clones, no naive or memory phenotype could be assigned. Among mappable alloreactive CD4+ clones, an average Treg-derived fraction of approximately 73% was observed with siplizumab, compared with approximately 30% in control reactions. Whether proliferating Tregs from siplizumab cultures were suppressive was not functionally confirmed. Because sequences at frequencies below about 10^-5 were poorly captured, only a minor fraction of alloreactive clones could be mapped back to unstimulated subsets. Greater diversity appeared to be present in unstimulated naive T cells than in memory T cells, and a substantial contribution to the alloresponse seemed to be made by naive cells. Siplizumab significantly reduced the cumulative frequency of alloreactive sequences traceable to unstimulated CD4+ memory T cells.

Turning to this clone: Its antigen specificity is not known. Base qualities are missing; no much larger clone stands one base away.

Unstimulated CD4+ memory cells were also sequenced in three donor pairs, together with CD4+ naive, CD8+ TEMRA, CD8+ naive and CD8+ effector memory subsets. Sorted unstimulated T cells and proliferating T cells recovered from mixed lymphocyte reactions were subjected to TCRbeta CDR3 sequencing. Fresh whole blood from roughly ten HLA-typed healthy donors was used to isolate PBMCs. CDR1 and CDR2 are read off the germline V gene (reference sequence) as SEHNR and FQNEAQ. Including cysteine and phenylalanine, the CDR3 has 16 amino acids. The retained sequence is limited to the CDR3, 48 bases, with the frame set at the first base. Relative to germline, V is missing 3 bases and J is missing 0 bases, with 5 bases of the junction outside any gene match. Libraries were prepared through the immunoSEQ multiplex PCR assay. Each sample had 9 x 10^4 or so TCR templates assayed by the deep sequencing platform. Genomic DNA extracted from sorted T cells was the material used for TCRbeta CDR3 sequencing. As for the original processing: The R programming language was used for clonal analysis of the TCRbeta CDR3 data. Unstimulated samples were compared with post-reaction CFSE-low samples to define alloreactive CD4+ and CD8+ clones. By matching sequences to the repertoires of sorted unstimulated Treg and non-Treg cells, each alloreactive CD4+ clone was assigned a regulatory or non-regulatory origin. The source is immuneACCESS, and TCRdb retained only in-frame sequences with V and J called. Part of the clones is not carried over; for the studies checked, unresolved V genes explain less than half of this, and the remainder is unexplained. V, J and clone size derive from that table, while D and trimming were established from the DNA sequence. The sample contains over 35,000 clones, around 89% of them found a single time. The top ten hold less than 0.3% of the sample.

This TCR came from a human donor in good health. Sequencing was done on a sample of naive CD4+ T cells sorted from blood. This specimen's cell subset or site label, interpreted: unstimulated naive T cells. Here the chain combines TRBV7-9 and TRBJ1-1; the junction holds 9 bases that match TRBD1. The bases read TGTGCCAGCAGCTTGGGGACAGGGAGCATGAACACTGAAGCTTTCTTT. The translation is CASSLGTGSMNTEAFF.